This T cell receptor (beta chain) was captured by sequencing in a study of OX40 agonist ivuxolimab in advanced cancers. V lost 3 bases and J lost 8, with 16 bases in between. Germline V gene lookup returns CDR1 MDHEN and CDR2 SYDVKM. The CDR3 covers 14 residues. Repertoires were generated with immunoSEQ multiplex PCR, while TCRdb's copy carries only in-frame clones and drops some. The sample gives some 87,000 clones, 80% to 95% of which show up once; roughly 0.42% is in the top ten. The material sequenced was CD4+ or CD8+ T cells sorted from blood, taken in a trial of the OX40 agonist ivuxolimab. This sequence originates from an adult with an advanced solid tumor such as melanoma, head and neck, liver or kidney cancer. This chain uses TRBV28 with TRBJ1-2, with D possibly TRBD1 on 5 matching bases. The CDR3 is CASSLLWPGKGYTF. CDR3 sequence (DNA): TGTGCCAGCAGTTTGCTATGGCCAGGGAAGGGCTACACCTTC.